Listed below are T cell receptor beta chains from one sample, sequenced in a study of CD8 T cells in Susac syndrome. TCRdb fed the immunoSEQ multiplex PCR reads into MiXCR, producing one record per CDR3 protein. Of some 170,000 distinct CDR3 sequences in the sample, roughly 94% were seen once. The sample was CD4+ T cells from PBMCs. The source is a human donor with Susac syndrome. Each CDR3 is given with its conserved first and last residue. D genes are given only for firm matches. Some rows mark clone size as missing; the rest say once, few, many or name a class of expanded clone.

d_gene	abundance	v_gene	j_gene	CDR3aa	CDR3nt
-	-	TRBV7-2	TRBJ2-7	CASSSVQGGDYEQYF	TGTGCCAGCAGCTCTGTCCAGGGGGGAGACTACGAGCAGTACTTC
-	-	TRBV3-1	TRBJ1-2	CASSPNSINYGYTF	TGTGCCAGCAGCCCCAACAGTATCAACTATGGCTACACCTTC
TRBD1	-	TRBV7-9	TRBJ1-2	CASSLVAGGDGYTF	TGTGCCAGCAGCTTAGTAGCAGGGGGCGACGGCTACACCTTC
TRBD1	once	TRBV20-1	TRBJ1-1	CSARQGADTEAFF	TGCAGTGCTAGACAGGGGGCGGACACTGAAGCTTTCTTT
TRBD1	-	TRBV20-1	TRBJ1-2	CSATDRGADGYTF	TGCAGTGCCACAGACAGGGGGGCAGATGGCTACACCTTC
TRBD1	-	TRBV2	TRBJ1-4	CASSPTGVNEKLFF	TGTGCCAGCAGTCCGACAGGGGTTAATGAAAAACTGTTTTTT
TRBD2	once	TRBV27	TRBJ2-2	CASSWTSRGTGELFF	TGTGCCAGCAGTTGGACTAGCAGGGGCACCGGGGAGCTGTTTTTT
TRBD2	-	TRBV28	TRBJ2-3	CASRSAGVDTQYF	TGTGCCAGCAGGTCCGCGGGAGTGGATACGCAGTATTTT
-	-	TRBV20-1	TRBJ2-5	CSAPTTVGETQYF	TGCAGTGCTCCAACCACCGTCGGGGAGACCCAGTACTTC
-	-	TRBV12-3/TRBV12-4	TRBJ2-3	CASSPRPGTDTQYF	TGTGCCAGCAGTCCACGACCGGGCACAGATACGCAGTATTTT
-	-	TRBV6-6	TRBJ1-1	CASSYQGNTEAFF	TGTGCCAGCAGTTACCAGGGGAACACTGAAGCTTTCTTT
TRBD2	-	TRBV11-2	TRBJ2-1	CASSLGLAGPKSSYNEQFF	TGTGCCAGCAGCTTGGGACTAGCGGGACCGAAGAGCTCCTACAATGAGCAGTTCTTC